One and the same sample provided the 10 T cell receptor beta chains below, sequenced in a study of T cell responses to AZD1222 COVID-19 vaccine. This table comes from immunoSEQ multiplex PCR, and its TCRdb copy is limited to in-frame clones, with some not included. Found here are some 110,000 clones, 75% to 90% of them singletons; the top ten hold less than 6%. This sample comprised peripheral blood, obtained on day 0 of AZD1222 vaccination. The receptors come from an adult in good health.

The chain recombines TRBV7-2 with TRBJ2-2; TRBD2 matches at 10 bases. Germline CDR1 reads SGHTA; CDR2 reads FQGNSA. The length of the CDR3 is 16 residues. V dropped 5 bases and J dropped 4; count of bases not matched to a gene: 7. CDR3 nucleotide sequence: TGTGCCAGCAGCCTTAACGGACTAGCGGTCACCGGGGAGCTGTTTTTT. It translates to CASSLNGLAVTGELFF.

This sequence joins TRBV6-5 and TRBJ1-1; D perhaps matches TRBD1 (6 bases). This CDR3 region has 15 residues. Germline V gives CDR1 MNHEY, CDR2 SVGAGI. V was pared by 7 bases and J by 3 bases, with 18 bases between. The CDR3 DNA reads as TGTGCCAGCATCCTGTCTGGGGGGCGGTACACTGAAGCTTTCTTT. Amino acids: CASILSGGRYTEAFF.

The V call is TRBV18, the J call TRBJ1-1; no clear D. The CDR3 is 12 residues long. From germline, CDR1 is KGHSH and CDR2 LQKENI. Trimming stripped 3 bases from V and 7 bases from J, with 9 bases between. CDR3: CASSPDLYEAFF. For the CDR3, the DNA is TGTGCCAGCTCACCGGACCTTTATGAAGCTTTCTTT.

With respect to this clone: This sample also contains other DNA sequences that code for the same CDR3. The rearrangement links TRBV18 to TRBJ1-1, with unresolved D. Germline CDR1 KGHSH, CDR2 LQKENI. Trimming removed 2 bases from V and 0 bases from J, with 7 bases in between. This CDR3 has 14 residues. CDR3 amino acids: CASSPGYMNTEAFF. The CDR3, as DNA: TGTGCCAGCTCACCAGGCTACATGAACACTGAAGCTTTCTTT.

As DNA, the CDR3 is TGTGCCAGCAGCTTATTCTCGACGGGAGCAAACACTGAAGCTTTCTTT. Translated, it gives CASSLFSTGANTEAFF. The chain uses TRBV7-9 and TRBJ1-1; D gene unclear. The CDR3 length is 16 residues. The V gene's germline CDR1 is SEHNR and CDR2 FQNEAQ (reference sequence). V lost 2 bases, J lost 2 bases, and 15 bases lay in between. Drawing the rest from reference TRBV7-9 and TRBJ1-1, the complete variable domain is DTGVSQNPRHKITKRGQNVTFRCDPISEHNRLYWYRQTLGQGPEFLTYFQNEAQLEKSRLLSDRFSAERPKGSFSTLEIQRTEQGDSAMYLCASSLFSTGANTEAFFGQGTRLTVV.

The chain combines TRBV24-1 with TRBJ1-2; D remains unclear. V shed 2 bases and J shed 5 bases, with 2 bases lying between them. The germline V gene encodes CDR1 KGHDR and CDR2 SFDVKD. CDR3 length equals 11 residues. This CDR3 is CATSDSYGYTF. CDR3 in DNA: TGTGCCACCAGTGATTCTTATGGCTACACCTTC.

The chain is built from TRBV28 and TRBJ1-1; TRBD1 agrees at 9 bases. The J segment lost 3 bases and the V segment lost 4 bases, leaving 3 bases of the junction unmatched. This CDR3 comprises 14 residues. Looked up from germline, CDR1 is MDHEN and CDR2 is SYDVKM. CDR3 amino acids: CASSSGTGYTEAFF. DNA of the CDR3: TGTGCCAGCAGTTCCGGGACAGGGTACACTGAAGCTTTCTTT.

The V gene is TRBV19, the J gene TRBJ1-4; D uncertain. The CDR3 runs 15 residues. Germline CDR1 LNHDA, CDR2 SQIVND (reference sequence). Trimming removed 5 bases at V and 3 bases at J, with 13 bases between. CDR3 sequence: CASSGVPGANEKLFF. Written as DNA, the CDR3 is TGTGCCAGTAGTGGGGTCCCTGGGGCTAATGAAAAACTGTTTTTT.

This chain links TRBV7-8 with TRBJ1-1, with 7 bases aligning to TRBD1. V dropped 7 bases and J dropped 5; count of bases not matched to a gene: 4. CDR3 length: 12 residues. Germline assignment: CDR1 SGHVS and CDR2 FQNEAQ. CDR3 sequence: CASTNRGTEAFF. The CDR3 DNA follows: TGTGCCAGCACCAACAGGGGAACTGAAGCTTTCTTT.

The J gene is TRBJ2-2, the V gene TRBV19, with 14 bases lining up with TRBD2. Germline V gene data show CDR1 as LNHDA and CDR2 as SQIVND (reference sequence). Germline trimming cut 7 bases from V and 7 bases from J; bases unmatched to any gene: 11. The CDR3 is made up of 17 amino acids. This chain's CDR3 is CASIKRGLAGAGGELFF. DNA for the CDR3: TGTGCCAGTATCAAAAGGGGACTAGCGGGAGCGGGCGGGGAGCTGTTTTTT.